This record covers a single T cell receptor beta chain. Its cognate antigen is unknown. This sample was included in a study of OX40 agonist ivuxolimab in advanced cancers. Across the study: Dose-escalation patients had hepatocellular carcinoma, melanoma, renal cell or head and neck cancer. Findings and caveats of the study: Clonal expansion was seen in CD4+ and CD8+ blood T cells by week 6 at 0.1 to 3.0 mg/kg.

Measured with immunoSEQ multiplex PCR; TCRdb has only the in-frame clones, and not every one. The table includes roughly 100,000 clones, over 75% detected once. Germline V gene sequence: CDR1 GTSNPN, CDR2 SVGIG (reference sequence). CDR3 length: 13 amino acids. V lost 2 bases to trimming and J lost 9 bases, with 15 bases between them. The rearrangement links TRBV30 to TRBJ2-3, with a weak D call TRBD1 (5 bases). The sequence was obtained from an adult with an advanced solid tumor such as melanoma, head and neck, liver or kidney cancer. The sequencing used CD4+ or CD8+ T cells sorted from blood, collected in a trial of the OX40 agonist ivuxolimab. CDR3 in amino acids: CAWSRATEKTQYF. In nucleotides, the CDR3 is TGTGCCTGGAGTAGGGCGACAGAGAAGACGCAGTATTTT.